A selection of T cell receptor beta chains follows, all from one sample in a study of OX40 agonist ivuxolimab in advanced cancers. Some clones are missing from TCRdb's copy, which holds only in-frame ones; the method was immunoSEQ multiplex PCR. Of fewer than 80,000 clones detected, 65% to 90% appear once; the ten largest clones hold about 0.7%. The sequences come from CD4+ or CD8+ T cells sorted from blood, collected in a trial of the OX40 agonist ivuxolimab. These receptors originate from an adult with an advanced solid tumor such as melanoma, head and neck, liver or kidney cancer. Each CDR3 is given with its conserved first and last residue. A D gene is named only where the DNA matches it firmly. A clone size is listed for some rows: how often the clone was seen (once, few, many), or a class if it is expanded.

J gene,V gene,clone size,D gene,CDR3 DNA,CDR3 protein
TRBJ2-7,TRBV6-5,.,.,TGTGCCAGCAGTTACAATAGGGGCTACGAGCAGTACTTC,CASSYNRGYEQYF
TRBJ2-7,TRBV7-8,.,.,TGTGCCAGCAGCCCCAGGGGCCCTACCTACGAGCAGTACTTC,CASSPRGPTYEQYF
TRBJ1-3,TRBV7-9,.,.,TGTGCCAGCAGCGCCCGGGACATCTCTGGAAACACCATATATTTT,CASSARDISGNTIYF
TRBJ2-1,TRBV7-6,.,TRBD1,TGTGCCAGCAGCTCCGGGACAGGGGATTACAATGAGCAGTTCTTC,CASSSGTGDYNEQFF
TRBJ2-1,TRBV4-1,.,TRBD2,TGCGCCAGCAGCCAGGGGGCCGCGGGAGGATACAATGAGCAGTTCTTC,CASSQGAAGGYNEQFF
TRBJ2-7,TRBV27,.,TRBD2,TGTGCCAGCAGTTTAGGGACTAGCGGGAACGTTGAGCAGTACTTC,CASSLGTSGNVEQYF
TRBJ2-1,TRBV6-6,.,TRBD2,TGTGCCAGCACCACTCTACGGGGGGGCTACAATGAGCAGTTCTTC,CASTTLRGGYNEQFF
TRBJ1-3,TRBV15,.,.,TGTGCCACCAGCAGAGATCGGGAGAGCTCTGGAAACACCATATATTTT,CATSRDRESSGNTIYF
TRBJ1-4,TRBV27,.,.,TGTGCCAGCAGTCCCCAGAGGGGTGGGATAGGGGAAAAACTGTTTTTT,CASSPQRGGIGEKLFF
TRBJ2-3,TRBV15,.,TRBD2,TGTGCCACCAGCAGCGGACTAGCGGGCCTCACAGATACGCAGTATTTT,CATSSGLAGLTDTQYF
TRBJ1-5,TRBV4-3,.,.,TGCGCCAGCAGCCAAGATCTTGCCAGGGACGGTCAGCCCCAGCATTTT,CASSQDLARDGQPQHF
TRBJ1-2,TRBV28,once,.,TGTGCCAGCAGAAACACAGGGTTCTATGGCTACACCTTC,CASRNTGFYGYTF
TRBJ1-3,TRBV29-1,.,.,TGCAGCGTTGGATTTAGCTCTGGAAACACCATATATTTT,CSVGFSSGNTIYF
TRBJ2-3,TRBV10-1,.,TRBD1,TGCGCCAGCAGTGATAGGGGGCTCGCAGATACGCAGTATTTT,CASSDRGLADTQYF
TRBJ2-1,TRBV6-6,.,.,TGTGCCAGCAGTTCACGACAGCGGGTGGGCAATGAGCAGTTCTTC,CASSSRQRVGNEQFF
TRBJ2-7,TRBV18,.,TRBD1,TGTGCCAGCACAGTCCGGGACAGGGTTCACGAGCAGTACTTC,CASTVRDRVHEQYF
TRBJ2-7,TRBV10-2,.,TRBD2,TGCGCCAGCAGTCGGAAGCGGGAGGGCCTCTACGAGCAGTACTTC,CASSRKREGLYEQYF
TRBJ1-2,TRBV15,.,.,TGTGCCACCAGCAGAGACGGGGAGTATGGCTACACCTTC,CATSRDGEYGYTF
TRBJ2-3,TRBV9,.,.,TGTGCCAGCAGCCAGGAGGCCCCCCGGGATACGCAGTATTTT,CASSQEAPRDTQYF
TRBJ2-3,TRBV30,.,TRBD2,TGTGCCTGGACTAGCGGCCAGAGCACAGATACGCAGTATTTT,CAWTSGQSTDTQYF